Presented here are 3 T cell receptor beta chains from one specimen sequenced in a study of regulatory T cells. Amplification used 52 TRBV primers and 13 TRBJ primers. Measured with immunoSEQ multiplex PCR; TCRdb has only the in-frame clones, and not every one. The sample carries about 20,000 clones, 80% to 95% recorded once. Sequences were obtained from CD8+ T cells sorted from blood. The source is a child aged 2 to 15 with CD3G deficiency.

The chain recombines TRBV6-1 with TRBJ1-1, with unresolved D. Trimming cost V 3 bases and J 5 bases, with 10 bases left between them. The CDR3 length is 13 residues. Germline CDR1 and CDR2: MNHNS and SASEGT. As DNA, the CDR3 is TGTGCCAGCAGTGACTCAGGATGGACTGAAGCTTTCTTT. Its translation is CASSDSGWTEAFF.

Concerning this clone itself: At the DNA level, this CDR3 is encoded by other sequences in the same sample as well. This chain connects TRBV28 to TRBJ1-1, with TRBD1 as a possible D gene (5 bases). Trimming stripped 5 bases from V and 4 bases from J, with 5 bases between. Germline CDR1 MDHEN, CDR2 SYDVKM. This CDR3 has 11 amino acids. CDR3 sequence: CASSRGTEAFF. For the CDR3, the DNA is TGTGCCAGCAGTAGGGGCACTGAAGCTTTCTTT. The whole variable domain, remainder taken from reference TRBV28 and TRBJ1-1, is DVKVTQSSRYLVKRTGEKVFLECVQDMDHENMFWYRQDPGLGLRLIYFSYDVKMKEKGDIPEGYSVSREKKERFSLILESASTNQTSMYLCASSRGTEAFFGQGTRLTVV.

The J gene is TRBJ2-3, the V gene TRBV28, with 10 bases lining up with TRBD2. V was clipped by 2 bases and J by 3 bases; unmatched bases: 8. This CDR3 is 17 amino acids long. The germline gives CDR1 MDHEN, CDR2 SYDVKM. CDR3 DNA: TGTGCCAGCAGTTTAGTGTCTAGCGGGAGTAGGACAGATACGCAGTATTTT. It translates to CASSLVSSGSRTDTQYF.